These 25 T cell receptor beta chains came from one sample sequenced in a study of blood T cell repertoires in COVID-19. Produced via immunoSEQ multiplex PCR; TCRdb's table is partial and in-frame only. Of a few hundred thousand clones listed, more than 80% are singletons. Input material: peripheral blood. The receptors come from a woman in her forties with acute or convalescent COVID-19.

V and J are TRBV11-3 and TRBJ2-3; possibly TRBD1 for D (6 bases). CDR3 size: 14 residues. Germline loops: CDR1 SGHNT, CDR2 YENEEA. Trimming removed 3 bases from V and 2 bases from J, with 9 bases in between. The CDR3 reads CASSLGTITDTQYF. The CDR3 DNA is TGTGCCAGCAGCTTGGGGACAATCACAGATACGCAGTATTTT.

The V and J genes are TRBV30 and TRBJ1-1, with 9 nucleotides matching TRBD1. V gave up 4 bases and J gave up 11 bases; unmatched junction bases: 8. Germline CDR1 is GTSNPN and CDR2 is SVGIG (reference sequence). This CDR3 is 12 amino acids long. DNA of the CDR3: TGTGCCTGGACCTCAGGTGGGACAGGGGCTTTCTTT. Protein product: CAWTSGGTGAFF.

The rearrangement links TRBV6-4 to TRBJ1-2; TRBD1 agrees at 8 bases. The CDR3 contains 13 residues. CDR1 MRHNA and CDR2 SNTAGT come from the germline V gene. Trimming took 2 bases from V and 8 from J; bases not matched to a gene: 4. Here the CDR3 DNA reads TGTGCCAGCAGTGACCGGACAGGGCGAGGCTACACCTTC. Translating gives CASSDRTGRGYTF.

The chain joins TRBV12-3 or TRBV12-4 to TRBJ1-1; D is possibly TRBD1 (5 bases). Deletions cut 3 bases from V and 3 bases from J, with 8 bases between. The CDR3 consists of 13 residues. CDR3 protein: CASSFAGDTEAFF. The CDR3, as DNA: TGTGCCAGCAGTTTTGCGGGGGACACTGAAGCTTTCTTT.

This chain connects TRBV5-1 to TRBJ2-5; 7 bases map to TRBD2. CDR1 is SGHRS and CDR2 is YFSETQ in the germline V gene. CDR3 length: 15 residues. After removal of 0 bases from V and 2 bases from J, the junction contained 4 bases not matched to a gene. The CDR3 loop reads CASSLGTRGQETQYF. The CDR3 nucleotides read TGCGCCAGCAGCTTGGGGACTAGGGGTCAAGAGACCCAGTACTTC.

The J gene is TRBJ1-2, the V gene TRBV27; D is uncertain. The CDR3 spans 15 residues. Germline CDR1 is MNHEY and CDR2 is SMNVEV (reference sequence). Trimming removed 6 bases from V and 0 bases from J, with 14 bases in between. Here the CDR3 DNA reads TGTGCCAGCAGCAGAGGGAGACACACTAACTATGGCTACACCTTC. Residues: CASSRGRHTNYGYTF.

J is TRBJ2-7 and V is TRBV1; the DNA was not used to check the table's D call, TRBD2. TRBV1 constitutes a pseudogene. The CDR3 is 14 amino acids. The CDR3 DNA sequence: TGCACCAGCAGCCAAGGACTAGTGTTTTCCGAGCAGTACGTC. Translation: CTSSQGLVFSEQYV.

V usage is TRBV2 and J usage is TRBJ2-5; D is unclear. The CDR3 is 14 residues long. Trimming left V 7 bases short and J 5 bases short, with 17 bases between. Germline CDR1 SNHLY, CDR2 FYNNEI. This CDR3 is CASNPKSLLETQYF. CDR3 in DNA: TGTGCCAGCAACCCTAAGAGTTTGCTGGAGACCCAGTACTTC.

The CDR3 loop reads CSVESQGAEKLFF. Here the CDR3 DNA reads TGCAGCGTTGAATCACAGGGAGCTGAAAAACTGTTTTTT. The J gene is TRBJ1-4, the V gene TRBV29-1; tentative D call: TRBD1 (6 bases). Germline assignment: CDR1 SQVTM and CDR2 ANQGSEA. Between the trimmed V and J ends, which lost 2 bases and 7 bases, there was a span of 11 bases. The CDR3 runs 13 residues.

The chain uses TRBV25-1 and TRBJ1-2; D perhaps matches TRBD1 (5 bases). The CDR3 is made up of 14 amino acids. CDR1 and CDR2 from the germline V gene are MGHDK and SYGVNS. The V end was cut by 3 bases, the J end by 8 bases, with 16 bases between. The CDR3 DNA reads TGTGCCAGCAGTGATGGGTCAGGGATACGGGGCTACACCTTC. Its translation is CASSDGSGIRGYTF.

The rearrangement uses TRBV6-5 and TRBJ1-6; the match to TRBD1 covers 8 bases. The V segment lost 8 bases and the J segment 8 bases; nucleotides outside the gene matches: 5. The CDR3 runs to 13 residues. Germline V gene data show CDR1 as MNHEY and CDR2 as SVGAGI. In DNA, the CDR3 is TGTGCCAGCGCTCAGACAGGGGATTCACCCCTCCACTTT. Amino acid sequence: CASAQTGDSPLHF.

The genes are TRBV3-1 (or the pseudogene TRBV3-2) and TRBJ2-7, with D possibly matching TRBD1 (6 bases). Germline V gene sequence: CDR1 LGHDT, CDR2 YNNKEL (reference sequence). The CDR3 is 12 residues long. Between the trimmed V and J ends, which lost 1 base and 7 bases, there was a span of 8 bases. The CDR3 spells CASSQARGEQYV. CDR3 DNA: TGTGCCAGCAGCCAAGCTAGGGGGGAGCAGTACGTC.

The chain recombines TRBV2 with TRBJ2-2, with 8 positions matching TRBD1. V shed 11 bases, J shed 4 bases, and the junction held 12 bases outside the gene matches. The CDR3 is made up of 15 amino acids. Germline CDR1 is SNHLY and CDR2 is FYNNEI. CDR3 nucleotides: TGTGCCGCGTCCGGGACAGGCCCTTTCACCGGGGAGCTGTTTTTT. Encoded protein: CAASGTGPFTGELFF.

The V call is TRBV12-5, the J call TRBJ2-1; 7 bases map to TRBD2. CDR3 length: 19 residues. The V segment lost 10 bases and the J segment 3 bases; nucleotides outside the gene matches: 24. Germline V gene lookup returns CDR1 LGHNT and CDR2 FRNRAP. The CDR3 region has the DNA TGTGCTATCACCTTCTGGGGGGGGACCTCCTTGATACACTACAATGAGCAGTTCTTC. Its translation is CAITFWGGTSLIHYNEQFF.

The V gene is TRBV5-1, the J gene TRBJ1-2; the D gene is possibly TRBD1 (6 bases). Germline V gene lookup returns CDR1 SGHRS and CDR2 YFSETQ. This CDR3 spans 17 amino acids. Trimming took off 4 bases at V and 4 bases at J, with 23 bases between the two ends. CDR3 protein: CASSGGQLIGVGYGYTF. CDR3 bases: TGCGCCAGCAGCGGAGGACAGTTAATCGGGGTTGGCTATGGCTACACCTTC.

The V and J genes are TRBV19 and TRBJ1-2, with TRBD1 identical over 10 bases. Germline CDR1 LNHDA, CDR2 SQIVND (reference sequence). The CDR3 length is 15 residues. The junction had 8 bases not matched to a gene; V was cut back by 4 bases and J by 6 bases. The CDR3 protein is CASSTSRDRGDGYTF. DNA for the CDR3: TGTGCCAGTAGTACCTCCCGGGACAGGGGCGATGGCTACACCTTC.

Only a few counts were recorded for this clone. The rearrangement joins TRBV2 to TRBJ1-1, with a possible D match to TRBD1 (6 bases). In germline, CDR1 is SNHLY, CDR2 FYNNEI. Between the trimmed V and J ends, which lost 6 bases and 3 bases, there was a span of 17 bases. The CDR3 is 15 amino acids. The CDR3 sequence is CASRDLRGGDTEAFF. The CDR3 DNA sequence: TGTGCCAGCAGGGACCTACGAGGGGGGGACACTGAAGCTTTCTTT.

The chain joins TRBV6-6 to TRBJ1-2; 9 bases are shared with TRBD1. The germline V gene has CDR1 MNHNY and CDR2 SVGAGI (reference sequence). This CDR3 has 13 residues. The V and J ends lost 6 bases and 3 bases, in that order; junction bases with no gene match: 2. The CDR3 coding sequence is TGTGCCAGCAGCAGACAGGGGGACTATGGCTACACCTTC. Protein sequence: CASSRQGDYGYTF.

V is TRBV6-5 and J is TRBJ2-7, with a possible D match to TRBD1 (6 bases). V was pared by 8 bases and J by 3 bases, with 14 bases between. The CDR3 contains 13 residues. CDR1 MNHEY and CDR2 SVGAGI come from the germline V gene. The CDR3 DNA follows: TGTGCCAGCTCCGGGACACAGTTCTACGAGCAGTACGTC. Translating it yields CASSGTQFYEQYV.

A single count supports this clone. The chain is built from TRBV20-1 and TRBJ1-6; TRBD1 might be the D (6 bases). This CDR3 comprises 13 residues. Trimming took 3 bases from V and 7 from J, leaving 10 bases between them. CDR1 is DFQATT, CDR2 SNEGSKA, per germline (reference sequence). The CDR3 sequence is CSASTRGNSPLHF. As DNA, the CDR3 is TGCAGTGCTAGTACCAGGGGCAATTCACCCCTCCACTTT.

The CDR3 loop reads CASSSERVPSGYTF. CDR3 bases: TGTGCCAGCAGCTCGGAGCGGGTGCCGTCTGGCTACACCTTC. J is TRBJ1-2 and V is TRBV7-6; D is unclear. Trimming removed 4 bases at V and 7 bases at J, with 16 bases between. Germline CDR1 SGHVS, CDR2 FNYEAQ. The CDR3 loop spans 14 amino acids.

The chain employs TRBV11-2 and TRBJ2-1; perhaps TRBD2 as D (5 bases). This CDR3 is 15 amino acids long. In germline, CDR1 is SGHAT, CDR2 FQNNGV. The V end lost 1 base, the J end lost 7 bases, and 14 bases lay between the germline ends. CDR3 nucleotides: TGTGCCAGCAGCTTAGGTGGTCCAACGGGAAATGAGCAGTTCTTC. Its protein product is CASSLGGPTGNEQFF.

In this sample, this clone turned up a few times. The gene calls are TRBV5-1 and TRBJ1-2; 9 positions match TRBD1. Germline lookup yields CDR1 SGHRS and CDR2 YFSETQ. This CDR3 has 15 amino acids. V dropped 3 bases and J dropped 1; count of bases not matched to a gene: 4. Here the CDR3 DNA reads TGCGCCAGCAGCTGGGGACAGGGACTTAACTATGGCTACACCTTC. Protein sequence: CASSWGQGLNYGYTF.

This clone was detected once. The chain employs TRBV5-1 and TRBJ1-1, with TRBD1 as a possible D gene (5 bases). This CDR3 region has 17 residues. Germline V lookup: CDR1 SGHRS, CDR2 YFSETQ. With 4 bases removed from V and 0 bases from J, the gap between germline ends came to 19 bases. For the CDR3, the DNA is TGCGCCAGCAGCACCCAACCCGGACGGGGGGTGAACACTGAAGCTTTCTTT. Its protein product is CASSTQPGRGVNTEAFF.

V is TRBV19 and J is TRBJ2-5; 7 bases are a match to TRBD2. The J segment lost 5 bases and the V segment lost 3 bases, leaving 6 bases of the junction unmatched. Germline CDR1 is LNHDA and CDR2 is SQIVND (reference sequence). This CDR3 comprises 14 residues. CDR3 nucleotides: TGTGCCAGTAGTATGACGGGGGGTAAGGAGACCCAGTACTTC. Amino acids: CASSMTGGKETQYF. Based on the CDR3 plus reference TRBV19 and TRBJ2-5, the full variable domain is DGGITQSPKYLFRKEGQNVTLSCEQNLNHDAMYWYRQDPGQGLRLIYYSQIVNDFQKGDIAEGYSVSREKKESFPLTVTSAQKNPTAFYLCASSMTGGKETQYFGPGTRLLVL.